This T cell receptor (beta chain) emerged from a study of control samples from healthy donors and cancer patients. Germline loops: CDR1 KGHDR, CDR2 SFDVKD. V shed 5 bases and J shed 8 bases, with 15 bases lying between them. The CDR3 is made up of 14 amino acids. The repertoire was sequenced with immunoSEQ multiplex PCR; TCRdb's copy has only in-frame clones and lacks some. Here the sample spans about 190,000 clones, 91% being singletons. The sample comprised blood. The V call is TRBV24-1, the J call TRBJ2-1; D unclear. This receptor was identified in a man aged 25 to 45 in good health. Written as DNA, the CDR3 is TGTGCCACCAGTGGCCCACAAAAGGGCCATGAGCAGTTCTTC. Its translation is CATSGPQKGHEQFF.